These T cell receptor beta chains were read from a single sample in a study of cytomegalovirus exposure and HLA in healthy donors. TCRdb's table, derived via immunoSEQ multiplex PCR, lists solely in-frame clones and lacks some. The sample has about 330,000 clones; roughly 87% are singletons. The specimen sequenced was PBMCs. The receptors here all came from a woman in her twenties or thirties in good health and CMV-seropositive. Both conserved end residues are trimmed from each CDR3. A D gene is named only where the DNA matches it firmly.

>TRBV4-2|-
ASSQLSTGYYGYT
>TRBV27|-
ASSPEVGPPGGGYT
>TRBV4-1|TRBD1
ASSPTGTGNTIY
>TRBV5-1|TRBD1
ASSAGQGLTQY
>TRBV4-1|TRBD2
ASSQEGTAGGYNEQF
>TRBV27|TRBD1
ASKQGVGGANVLT
>TRBV5-1|TRBD1
ASSQDRVPSREKLF
>TRBV7-2|TRBD2
ASSQNPGGAGYEQY
>TRBV29-1|-
SVETGYGYT
>TRBV6-6|-
AGATGESNEQF
>TRBV18|-
ASSPQGNTEAF
>TRBV7-9|-
ASSSTLNRVPDTQY
>TRBV4-3|TRBD1
ASSPDRAQPQH
>TRBV30|TRBD2
AWGSGVSTDTQY
>TRBV11-1|TRBD2
ASSRLAGGPPEQF
>TRBV5-6|TRBD2
ASSLVLAGLYEQY
>TRBV19|-
ASSMEGRRNTEAF
>TRBV13|TRBD1
ASSLGRGQGIGGYT
>TRBV9|-
ASSGLENQPQH
>TRBV15|TRBD1
ATSRAGQGQETQY
>TRBV27|TRBD2
ASRGLAGVATGELF
>TRBV29-1|TRBD2
SVAGGYNEQF
>TRBV29-1|-
SVGGLYPVQG
>TRBV10-2|-
ASSERRGADGYT
>TRBV29-1|TRBD2
SVTAGEGNTQY
>TRBV18|TRBD1
ASSRDRGGYT
>TRBV5-1|TRBD1
ASSSAWTGTSSYEQY
>TRBV10-3|TRBD1
AISAGGIEEQY
>TRBV5-1|TRBD2
ASSLVTGTSGYEQY
>TRBV9|TRBD1
ASSVEGAADTQY
>TRBV2|TRBD1
ASTPGQYSNQPQH
>TRBV6-6|TRBD1
ASSSRGRSSGEAF
>TRBV19|TRBD1
ASSMNRDRNQPQH
>TRBV4-2|-
ASSTPSYEQY
>TRBV6-5|TRBD1
ATTRTGAGNGYT
>TRBV7-2|-
ASSLSQGLVSPLH
>TRBV5-1|TRBD2
ASKAGGVPYEQY
>TRBV6-6|-
ASSTGTSNTEAF
>TRBV18|TRBD1
ASSPLWDRGVSGANVLT
>TRBV28|-
ASSLVTGGVYGYT
>TRBV28|-
ASRLYWAGELF
>TRBV25-1|-
ASSEGRYQETQY
>TRBV5-1|-
ASSLGRANTGELF
>TRBV5-4|-
ASRVWVGNYGYT
>TRBV4-2|-
ASSQVGVGSNQPQH
>TRBV19|-
ASSITRKLF
>TRBV27|-
ASSFLRPARLAYEQY
>TRBV5-1|TRBD2
ASSLVAGVYEQY
>TRBV28|-
ASSFGQGNTIY
>TRBV4-3|TRBD2
ASSAGLAGGSYEQY
>TRBV20-1|TRBD2
SARRGLADL
>TRBV28|-
ASSFGGFNQPQH
>TRBV11-3|-
ASSLAQNGGQPQH
>TRBV7-8|-
ASSRGAIGEQF
>TRBV29-1|TRBD1
SSTGTGSTYEQY